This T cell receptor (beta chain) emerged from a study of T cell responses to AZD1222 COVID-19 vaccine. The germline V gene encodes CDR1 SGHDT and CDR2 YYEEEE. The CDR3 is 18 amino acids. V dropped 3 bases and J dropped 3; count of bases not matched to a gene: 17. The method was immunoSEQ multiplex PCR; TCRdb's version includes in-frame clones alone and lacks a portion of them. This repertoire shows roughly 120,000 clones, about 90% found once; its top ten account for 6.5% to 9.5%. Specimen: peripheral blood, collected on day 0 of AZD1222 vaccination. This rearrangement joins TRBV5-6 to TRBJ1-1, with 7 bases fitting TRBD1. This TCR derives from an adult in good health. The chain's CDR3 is CASSSHTPQGPGDTEAFF. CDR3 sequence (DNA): TGTGCCAGCAGCTCTCATACACCACAGGGGCCCGGGGACACTGAAGCTTTCTTT.